This TCR beta chain was profiled in a study of T-cell reconstitution after alpha-beta-depleted transplantation in children. Study findings and constraints: Certain patients had high TCRbeta diversity at day 60, and it came from recipient T cells and thymic progenitors that survived. T-cell numbers and diversity, one year after transplant, stemmed largely from T cells that were newly produced. The origin of alpha-beta T cells about two months after transplant was reportedly several hundred expanded graft clones.

Unique molecular identifiers were incorporated into the prepared TCRbeta library. TCRdb ran MiXCR on the PCR reads and lists one entry per CDR3 protein. The data hold approximately 300,000 distinct CDR3 sequences, with approximately 7.3% observed a single time. This clonotype has ten or more counts. Antigen: not known. Trimming cost V 5 bases and J 8 bases; bases outside gene matches: 10. The CDR3 is made up of 17 amino acids. Germline lookup yields CDR1 KGHDR and CDR2 SFDVKD. The material was peripheral blood, obtained 360 days after TCRalphabeta/CD19-depleted stem cell transplant. This TCR came from a female patient aged 2 to 10 who had a stem cell transplant for Fanconi anemia, so the T cells may come from the graft donor. This chain joins TRBV24-1 and TRBJ2-1; 14 bases fit TRBD2. The CDR3 sequence: CATSGPTGTSGSYEQFF. CDR3 DNA: TGTGCCACCAGTGGCCCCACCGGGACTAGCGGGAGCTATGAGCAGTTCTTC.